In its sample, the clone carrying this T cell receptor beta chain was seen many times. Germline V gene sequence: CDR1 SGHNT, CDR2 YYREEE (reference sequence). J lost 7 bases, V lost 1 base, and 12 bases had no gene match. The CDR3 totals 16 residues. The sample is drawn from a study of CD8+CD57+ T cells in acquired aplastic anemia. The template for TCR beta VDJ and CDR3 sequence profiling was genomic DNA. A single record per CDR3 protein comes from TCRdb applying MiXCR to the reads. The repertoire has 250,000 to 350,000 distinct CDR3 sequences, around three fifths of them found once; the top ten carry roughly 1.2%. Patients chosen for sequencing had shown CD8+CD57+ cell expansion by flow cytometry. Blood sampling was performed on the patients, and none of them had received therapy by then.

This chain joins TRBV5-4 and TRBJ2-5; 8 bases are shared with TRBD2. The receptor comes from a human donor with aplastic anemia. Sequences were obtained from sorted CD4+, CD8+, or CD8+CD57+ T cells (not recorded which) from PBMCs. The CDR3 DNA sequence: TGTGCCAGCAGCTTGAGGGCGGGAGGCCCGCCAGGGACCCAGTACTTC. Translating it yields CASSLRAGGPPGTQYF.